This T cell receptor (beta chain) was retrieved from a study of cytomegalovirus exposure and HLA in healthy donors (dated by TCRdb to 2016 to 2017). Concerning the study at large: An earlier analysis of approximately 640 of the donors reported roughly 270 Gb of sequence data and 117 million unique TCR beta sequences from some 180 million T cells. An early release that covered about 600 HLA-typed donors contained approximately 300 gigabases of sequencing data and some 87 million unique TCR sequences. Among the roughly 400 genotyped donors, approximately 77% belonged to the genetic ancestry cluster associated with self-reported Caucasian donors. The study aimed to test whether cataloging public T cell receptors could reveal signatures of past pathogen exposure. The T cell repertoires of 700 or so subjects were profiled by immunosequencing and related to cytomegalovirus serostatus. Besides the first cohort of around 670 subjects, a separate validation cohort made up of some 110 different subjects was used. High-throughput TCR immunosequencing, statistical association of individual TCRs with disease status, and machine learning were combined to predict cytomegalovirus infection status. A later analysis re-examined previously published TCR beta repertoires from roughly 650 donors and added high-resolution HLA genotyping to investigate patterns of TCR occurrence. The later analysis used no new phenotypic data to find candidate immune exposures, relying instead on TCR beta sequences and their occurrence across donors. In an earlier analysis of 587 of the donors, high-throughput TCR beta sequencing was used to judge whether each TCR beta V gene segment behaved as functional or pseudogenic. Donor age, sex, ethnicity and CMV serostatus were compiled together with the repertoire data. A later genetic analysis took genome-wide SNP genotypes for about 55% of the 666 donors and used that subset as a discovery cohort. All discovery cohort repertoires had been generated using a single sequencing platform. Both class I and class II loci were covered by HLA typing, at four-digit resolution. The number of typed donors differed by locus: about 629-630 for A, B, C, DRB1 and DQB1; approximately 520 for DQA1; roughly 600 for DPA1; and roughly 490 for DPB1. A handful of DR-DQ haplotypes were handled as single units for association and clustering because linkage in the cohort was strong. Across 398 genotyped donors of the cohort, an average of roughly 250,000 unique TCR beta nucleotide sequences per donor were sequenced, and roughly 20% of those sequences were non-productive.

The study at large found these results: In a later genetic analysis, a missense DCLRE1C variant was associated with V-gene and J-gene trimming of TCR beta chains, and the association was replicated in an independent cohort. The cohort was sequenced for TCR beta chains only, and without alpha or paired-chain data the features that could be detected were limited. At a false discovery rate of 0.05, a later analysis linked 16,000 or so TCR beta sequences to specific HLA alleles. A few of the identified cytomegalovirus-associated TCR beta chains were confirmed in vitro to be specific for cytomegalovirus antigens. For the cohort, immune exposure information was limited to CMV serostatus. Broadly in line with IMGT annotations, most TCR beta V segments showed up in productive rearrangements about 87% or about 30% of the time in an earlier analysis of several hundred of the donors. It was suggested by the authors that the approach could potentially be generalized to other disease states and immunological phenotypes. Because some donors lacked HLA typing at each locus, the association tests relied only on the typed subset. Correlated functional status among segregating V segments might be attributable to linkage disequilibrium, but an unknown experimental factor could not be ruled out. A group of highly shared sequence variants was considered likely to be a technical artifact of the sequencing pipeline. A later analysis found that HLA-associated TCR beta chains were more clonally expanded and had lower generation probabilities than equally common non-associated chains. Most TCR sequences were observed very rarely across donors, whereas some public TCRs were present in many individuals. Because counts were too low, seventeen rarely observed V segments, including chromosome 9 orphons, were left out of the earlier analysis of some 600 of the donors. According to a later analysis, parvovirus B19, influenza, CMV and Epstein-Barr virus appeared linked to several top co-occurrence clusters. The study listed over 150 TCR beta chains as associated with cytomegalovirus. Most CMV-associated TCR beta chains appeared to be HLA-restricted in a later analysis, and the HLA associations seemed to be driven largely by CMV exposure. A further reported finding was that TCR beta sequences accurately predicted the HLA-A and HLA-B alleles for most subjects in the first cohort. In a later analysis, the rate of TCR association differed among HLA loci, with DRB1 alleles having the most associated TCRs and HLA-C alleles having the fewest. In a later genetic analysis, fewer N-insertions in productive TCRs were reported among donors in an Asian-associated ancestry cluster than the roughly 700-donor mean. Some IMGT-functional V segments, including TRBV6-2 and TRBV6-3, could not be distinguished by the 87-base-pair reads and were therefore excluded. Presence/absence analyses assumed roughly uniform sequencing depth across donors, an assumption that may not hold. When HLA alleles, especially DR and DQ, strongly co-occurred, attributing TCR associations to individual alleles was difficult. Cytomegalovirus status was reported to be diagnosed by the classifier with high specificity and sensitivity in both the original and validation cohorts.

The CDR3 holds 13 amino acids from the cysteine to the phenylalanine. The read is trimmed to its CDR3 DNA, 39 bases read in frame from base 1. Reading the germline V gene gives CDR1 MNHNS and CDR2 SASEGT. V gives up 2 bases and J gives up 8 bases, and the segment between their germline ends measures 13 bases. The cohort was made up of about 610 healthy bone marrow donors. Cohort members were all nominally healthy when sampled, although unrecorded immune exposures were likely present. The donor tested CMV seronegative and was one of the 352 seronegative cohort members. A peripheral blood sample was provided by each donor, and peripheral blood mononuclear cells were used for TCR beta sequencing. Genomic DNA was extracted from the blood cell samples with the Qiagen DNeasy Blood Extraction Kit. To prepare the library, the immunoSEQ multiplex PCR assay was applied. For the multiplex PCR, a mixture combining 60 forward primers for TCR Vbeta segments and 13 reverse primers for TCR Jbeta segments was used. A multiplex PCR assay on genomic DNA amplified the CDR3 region of rearranged TCR beta genes. The amplified TCR beta libraries were sequenced on the Illumina HiSeq System as 87-base-pair reads. The authors' analysis ran thus. A later analysis counted about 80 million unique TCR beta chains across the 700 or so repertoires, and around 12 million of these chains were shared by at least two donors. To remove PCR and sequencing errors, raw reads were error-corrected and collapsed into unique sequences using a nearest-neighbor algorithm that merged closely related sequences. Alignment of CDR3 sequences to IMGT reference sequences was used to assign V, D and J gene segments. Each retained sequence needed at least a six-nucleotide match to both a V gene segment and a J gene segment. Rearrangements were called productive when the CDR3 lacked stop codons and stayed in frame with V and J; all others were non-productive. CDR3 was defined according to IMGT convention as the region running from the second conserved V-encoded cysteine to the conserved J-encoded phenylalanine. Sequences without an unambiguous match to a single V gene segment were excluded from the earlier analysis of about 630 of the donors. An earlier analysis of 450 to 650 of the donors called V segments functional above 56.7% productive rearrangements and segregating when the between-donor standard deviation exceeded 5%. A statistical classification framework was built to diagnose cytomegalovirus status from the catalog of TCR beta chain sequences. V and J gene assignment, in a later analysis, came from comparing TCR nucleotide sequences with IMGT/GENE-DB human TR gene sequences. A later analysis assigned CDR3 sequences and most-parsimonious VDJ recombination scenarios with the TCRdist pipeline. In a later analysis, each TCR beta chain was defined by its CDR3 amino acid sequence together with its V-gene family, and reads without a unique V-gene family were excluded. A later analysis removed roughly 590 highly shared, low-generation-probability nucleotide sequences to deal with suspected cross-contamination and a sequencing artifact. In a later analysis, a clonal expansion index for each public chain was calculated from normalized within-repertoire ranks of inferred template counts. In a later analysis, generation probabilities were computed using a VDJ recombination model fitted to out-of-frame rearrangements, and the results were checked against IGoR. In a later analysis, TCR-TCR, TCR-HLA and TCR-CMV co-occurrence was scored with hypergeometric tests, and a repertoire-size bias correction was applied to TCR pairs. In a later analysis, false discovery rates were estimated by permuting HLA or CMV assignments 20 times. A later analysis grouped co-occurring TCRs with DBSCAN, adding TCRdist sequence similarity when clustering within HLA-allele-positive subsets. Co-occurrence clustering excluded repertoires with fewer than 30,000 or more than 120,000 public chains, plus five with anomalous nucleotide sharing. TCRdb holds this immuneACCESS table with in-frame rearrangements only. Some clones are missing; in checked studies, unresolved V genes explain under half, and the rest has no known cause. Clone size and the V and J calls come from that table; the DNA yielded D and trimming. The sample table holds 110,000 to 150,000 clones, of which around 72% were seen once. The ten most abundant clones make up 2% to 2.5% of the sample.

Of note for this clone: Its target antigen remains unknown. Base-call qualities are not available, and no considerably larger clone is one nucleotide away.

What was sequenced was PBMCs. The sequence came from a man aged 35-49 years in good health and CMV-seronegative. This chain joins TRBV6-1 to TRBJ2-7, with no confident D gene call. The CDR3: CASSESRGSQQYF. The sequenced DNA is TGTGCCAGCAGTGAATCGAGAGGTTCGCAGCAGTACTTC.